This T cell receptor (beta chain) originates from a study of blood T cells in healthy people across ages (dated by TCRdb to the mid-2010s). Regarding the research as a whole: In model experiments, template switching captured about one uniquely barcoded TCR beta cDNA molecule for every two T cells. Four age groups were formed from the donors: young (average 16 years), middle-aged (around 40), aged (62) and long-lived (around 82). To track age-related changes in TCR beta repertoire diversity, the study relied on deep sequencing normalized with unique cDNA molecular identifiers. To avoid experimental bias, donors of different ages were distributed randomly across sequencing lanes. For two donors (one aged 18 to 30 and one aged 80 or older), the study analyzed two additional independent replicas of 1 million unique cDNA reads from the same blood draw.

Donors were a few dozen systemically healthy Caucasian individuals from Russia aged roughly 6 to 100 years. Each donor gave 8 to 10 milliliters of peripheral blood, drawn into EDTA-treated Vacutainer tubes. Ficoll-Paque density-gradient centrifugation was used to isolate PBMCs, with at least 6 million obtained per sample. Trizol reagent was used to extract total RNA from the PBMCs, yielding at least 5.5 micrograms per sample. The percentages of naive CD45RAhigh/CD27high T cells were determined by flow cytometry on a PBMC aliquot from every donor. The library was prepared using 5' RACE. Reads for this sample came from an Illumina HiSeq 2500. A second about 6 to 11 cycle PCR used a sample-barcoded 5' primer and a J-beta primer mix. Each TCR beta cDNA molecule received a unique molecular identifier from a template-switch 5' adaptor carrying 12 random nucleotides. Each sample yielded at least 2.5 million CDR3-containing paired-end reads. First-strand cDNA synthesis was performed from all RNA using the Mint cDNA synthesis kit, with priming by a TRBC-specific oligonucleotide. Following uracil-DNA glycosylase treatment, all cDNA underwent a first 18-cycle PCR with the universal primers M1SS and BC2_uni_R. The published analysis was carried out like this. Normalization of each sample was performed by random selection of 1 million high-quality reads, each carrying a distinct molecular identifier. Instead of being binned into consensus sequences, reads that shared molecular identifiers were thrown out. MiTCR, with a Q25 quality threshold and the strictest error-elimination algorithm, was used for CDR3 identification, clonotype clustering and error correction. Lower-bound total TCR beta diversity was estimated with a nonparametric unseen species model using Euler transformation. TCRdb applied fastp at Q25 and MiXCR to the public reads, then kept only in-frame beta chains. Here each entry gathers all rows of one CDR3 protein and keeps the most common genes and DNA. TCRdb's processing, not the study's, gives the V and J calls here. Within this sample are roughly 640,000 distinct CDR3 sequences, with 25% to 35% of them counted one time only. The ten largest clones take up about 15% of the sample.

This clonotype was found a few times. The clone's antigen remains unknown. Base qualities are not provided; no much larger clone lies one nucleotide away. From cysteine to phenylalanine, the CDR3 is 13 amino acids long. The only DNA kept is the CDR3, 39 bases in frame from the first base. Trimming takes 5 bases from V and 7 bases from J, and the germline ends sit 12 bases apart. The CDR1 and CDR2 encoded by the germline V gene (reference sequence) are SEHNR and FQNEAQ. General findings and caveats noted by the study authors: Observed TCR beta diversity per million T cells fell roughly linearly with age, and a significant reduction was already apparent by age about 38. Estimates of total diversity based on one million sequenced T cells were considered lower bounds and underestimates. The percentage of naive T cells measured by flow cytometry correlated strongly with observed TCR beta diversity. The long-lived group showed more naive CD4+ T cells, fewer expanded clones and increased TCR diversity than the aged group, suggesting age selection. Because donor CMV infection status was unknown, age-related changes in expanded clonotypes were potentially confounded. Since profiling was done on bulk unsorted PBMCs, naive and antigen-experienced compartments could not be conclusively compared.

Input material: blood. This sequence uses TRBV7-9 and TRBJ1-5; a tentative D call is TRBD1 (6 bases match). The TCR sequence derives from a woman aged 80 or over in good health. The nucleotide sequence reads TGTGCCAGCAGCGTACACAGGGAGCAGCCCCAGCATTTT. Protein translation: CASSVHREQPQHF.